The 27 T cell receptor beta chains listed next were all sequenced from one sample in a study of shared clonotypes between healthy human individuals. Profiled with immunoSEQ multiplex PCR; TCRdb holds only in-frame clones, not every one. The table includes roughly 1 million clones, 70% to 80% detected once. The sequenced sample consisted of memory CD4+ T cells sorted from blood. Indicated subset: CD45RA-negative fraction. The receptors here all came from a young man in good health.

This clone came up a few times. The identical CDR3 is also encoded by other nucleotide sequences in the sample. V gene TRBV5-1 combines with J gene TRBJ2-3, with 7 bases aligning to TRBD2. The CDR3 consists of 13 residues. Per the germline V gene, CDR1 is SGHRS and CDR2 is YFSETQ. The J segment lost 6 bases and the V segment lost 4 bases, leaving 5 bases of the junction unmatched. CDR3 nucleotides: TGCGCCAGCAGCGCACGACTAGCTGATACGCAGTATTTT. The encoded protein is CASSARLADTQYF.

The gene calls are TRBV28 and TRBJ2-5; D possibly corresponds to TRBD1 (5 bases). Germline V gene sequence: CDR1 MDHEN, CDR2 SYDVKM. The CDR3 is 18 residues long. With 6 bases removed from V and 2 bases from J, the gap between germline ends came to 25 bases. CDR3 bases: TGTGCCAGCAGCCCTGCCAAGGGGCTCGGGTCAATGCAAGAGACCCAGTACTTC. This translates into CASSPAKGLGSMQETQYF. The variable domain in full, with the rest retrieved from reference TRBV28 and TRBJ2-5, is DVKVTQSSRYLVKRTGEKVFLECVQDMDHENMFWYRQDPGLGLRLIYFSYDVKMKEKGDIPEGYSVSREKKERFSLILESASTNQTSMYLCASSPAKGLGSMQETQYFGPGTRLLVL.

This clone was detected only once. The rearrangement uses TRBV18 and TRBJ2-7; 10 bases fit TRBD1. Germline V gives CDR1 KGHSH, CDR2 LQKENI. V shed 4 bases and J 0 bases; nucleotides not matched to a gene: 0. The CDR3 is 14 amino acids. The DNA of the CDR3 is TGTGCCAGCTCACGACAGGGGGCCTCCTACGAGCAGTACTTC. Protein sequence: CASSRQGASYEQYF.

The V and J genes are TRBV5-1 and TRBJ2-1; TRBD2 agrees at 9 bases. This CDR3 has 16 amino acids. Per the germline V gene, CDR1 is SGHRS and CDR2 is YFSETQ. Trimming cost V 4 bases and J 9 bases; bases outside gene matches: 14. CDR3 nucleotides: TGCGCCAGCAGCCGTCTGTCTAGCGGGAAAGACCGTGAGCAGTTCTTC. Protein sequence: CASSRLSSGKDREQFF.

The CDR3 nucleotides are TGTGCCAGCAGTTACTCGATGTATTTGAACAATGAGCAGTTCTTC. Its protein product is CASSYSMYLNNEQFF. The chain joins TRBV6-5 to TRBJ2-1; D gene unclear. CDR1 and CDR2 from the germline V gene are MNHEY and SVGAGI. V was cut by 0 bases and J by 5 bases, with 11 bases left in between. There are 15 residues in the CDR3.

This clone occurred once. The CDR3 region has the DNA TGTGCCAGCAGTCTCCGGGGGGGCAACGAGCAGTACTTC. It codes for CASSLRGGNEQYF. V gene TRBV27 combines with J gene TRBJ2-7; 8 bases match TRBD2. Germline CDR1 and CDR2: MNHEY and SMNVEV (reference sequence). With V trimmed by 5 bases and J by 5 bases, 5 bases remained unmatched. The CDR3 has 13 residues.

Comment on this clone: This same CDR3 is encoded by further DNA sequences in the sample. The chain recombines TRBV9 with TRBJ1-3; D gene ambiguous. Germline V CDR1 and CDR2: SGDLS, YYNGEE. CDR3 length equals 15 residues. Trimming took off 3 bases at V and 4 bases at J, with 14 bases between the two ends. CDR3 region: CASSARPGAGNTIYF. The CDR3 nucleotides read TGTGCCAGCAGCGCAAGACCCGGAGCAGGAAACACCATATATTTT.

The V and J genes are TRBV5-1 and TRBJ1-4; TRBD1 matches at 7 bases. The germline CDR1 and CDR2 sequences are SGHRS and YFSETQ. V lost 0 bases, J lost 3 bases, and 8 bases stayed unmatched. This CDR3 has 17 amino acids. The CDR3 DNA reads TGCGCCAGCAGCTTGGGACAGGGAAACGCGGCTAATGAAAAACTGTTTTTT. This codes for CASSLGQGNAANEKLFF.

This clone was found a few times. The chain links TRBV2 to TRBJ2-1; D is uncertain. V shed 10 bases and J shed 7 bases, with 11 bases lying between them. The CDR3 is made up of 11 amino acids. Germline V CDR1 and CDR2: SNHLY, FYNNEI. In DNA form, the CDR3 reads TGTGCCACCCACAGTAGGAATGAGCAGTTCTTC. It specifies CATHSRNEQFF.

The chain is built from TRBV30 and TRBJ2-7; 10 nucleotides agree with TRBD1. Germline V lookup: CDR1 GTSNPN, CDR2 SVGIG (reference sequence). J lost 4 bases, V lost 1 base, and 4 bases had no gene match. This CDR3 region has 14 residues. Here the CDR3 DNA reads TGTGCCTGGAGTGCGACAGGGGGCCTTTACGAGCAGTACTTC. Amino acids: CAWSATGGLYEQYF.

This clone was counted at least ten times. CDR3 DNA sequence: TGTGCCAGCCGGAAGCTAGCGGGAGTTGGGGAGCAGTACTTC. Its protein product is CASRKLAGVGEQYF. This chain connects TRBV6-1 to TRBJ2-7, with 10 bases lining up with TRBD2. The germline V gene has CDR1 MNHNS and CDR2 SASEGT. This CDR3 has 14 amino acids. The trim removed 8 bases at V and 7 bases at J, leaving 11 bases unmatched.

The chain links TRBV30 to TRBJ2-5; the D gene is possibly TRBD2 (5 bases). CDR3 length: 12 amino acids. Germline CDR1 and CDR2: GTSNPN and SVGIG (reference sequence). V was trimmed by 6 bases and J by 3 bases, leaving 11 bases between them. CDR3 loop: CACRGWEETQYF. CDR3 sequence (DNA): TGTGCCTGCCGGGGTTGGGAAGAGACCCAGTACTTC.

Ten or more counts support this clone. The CDR3 nucleotides are TGTGCCAGCAGCCTAGGGGGCGAGACTTCACCCCTCCACTTT. Translation: CASSLGGETSPLHF. The V and J genes are TRBV7-6 and TRBJ1-6; 7 bases are shared with TRBD1. Per the germline V gene, CDR1 is SGHVS and CDR2 is FNYEAQ. With V trimmed by 5 bases and J by 9 bases, 7 bases remained unmatched. The CDR3 is made up of 14 amino acids.

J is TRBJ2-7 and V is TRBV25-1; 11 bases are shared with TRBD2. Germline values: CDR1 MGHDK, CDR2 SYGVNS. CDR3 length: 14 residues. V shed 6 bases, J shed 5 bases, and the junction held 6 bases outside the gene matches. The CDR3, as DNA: TGTGCCAGCAGCCGACTAGCGGGATGGGACGAGCAGTACTTC. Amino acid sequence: CASSRLAGWDEQYF.

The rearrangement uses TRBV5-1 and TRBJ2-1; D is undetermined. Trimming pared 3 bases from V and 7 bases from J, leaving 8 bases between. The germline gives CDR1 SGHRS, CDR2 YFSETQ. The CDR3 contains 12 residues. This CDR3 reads CASSSRWNEQFF. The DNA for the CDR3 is TGCGCCAGCAGCTCCAGGTGGAATGAGCAGTTCTTC.

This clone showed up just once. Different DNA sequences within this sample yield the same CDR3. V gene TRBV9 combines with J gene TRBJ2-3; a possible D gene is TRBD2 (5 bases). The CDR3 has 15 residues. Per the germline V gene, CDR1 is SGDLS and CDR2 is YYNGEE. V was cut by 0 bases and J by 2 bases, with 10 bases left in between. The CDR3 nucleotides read TGTGCCAGCAGCGTAGCAGGACTTCCCACAGATACGCAGTATTTT. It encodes CASSVAGLPTDTQYF.

The CDR3 DNA reads as TGCGCCAGCAGCTTGGTTTCCGGGGCCGCGGCAGATACGCAGTATTTT. Translation: CASSLVSGAAADTQYF. The V and J genes are TRBV5-1 and TRBJ2-3, with D possibly being TRBD1 or TRBD2 (5 bases each). The length of the CDR3 is 16 residues. Per germline, CDR1 SGHRS and CDR2 YFSETQ. V was shortened by 0 bases and J by 4 bases, with 15 bases between the two germline ends.

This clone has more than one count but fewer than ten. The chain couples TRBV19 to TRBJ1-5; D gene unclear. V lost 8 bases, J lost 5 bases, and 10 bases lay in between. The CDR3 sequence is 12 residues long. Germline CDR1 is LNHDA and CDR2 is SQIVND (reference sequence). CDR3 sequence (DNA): TGTGCCAGTTCGCAGAGGGATCAGCCCCAGCATTTT. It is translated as CASSQRDQPQHF. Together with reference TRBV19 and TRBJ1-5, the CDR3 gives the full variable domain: DGGITQSPKYLFRKEGQNVTLSCEQNLNHDAMYWYRQDPGQGLRLIYYSQIVNDFQKGDIAEGYSVSREKKESFPLTVTSAQKNPTAFYLCASSQRDQPQHFGDGTRLSIL.

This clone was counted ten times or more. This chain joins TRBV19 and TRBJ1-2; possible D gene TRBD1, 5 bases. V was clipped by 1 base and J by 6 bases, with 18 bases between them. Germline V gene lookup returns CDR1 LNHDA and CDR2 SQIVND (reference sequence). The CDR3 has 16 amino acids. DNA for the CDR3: TGTGCCAGTAGTATAGGATTGTTCCCGGGGGACCATGGCTACACCTTC. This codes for CASSIGLFPGDHGYTF.

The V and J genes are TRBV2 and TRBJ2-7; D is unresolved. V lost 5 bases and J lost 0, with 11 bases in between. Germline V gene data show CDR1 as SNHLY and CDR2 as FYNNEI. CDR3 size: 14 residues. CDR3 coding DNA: TGTGCCAGCAGTCCCACACAGAGCTCCTACGAGCAGTACTTC. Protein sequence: CASSPTQSSYEQYF.

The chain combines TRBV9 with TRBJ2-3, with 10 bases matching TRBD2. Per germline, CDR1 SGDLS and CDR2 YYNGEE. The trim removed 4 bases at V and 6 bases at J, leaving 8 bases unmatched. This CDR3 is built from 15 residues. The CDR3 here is CASSPSGRASDTQYF. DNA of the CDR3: TGTGCCAGCAGCCCGAGCGGGAGGGCCAGTGATACGCAGTATTTT.

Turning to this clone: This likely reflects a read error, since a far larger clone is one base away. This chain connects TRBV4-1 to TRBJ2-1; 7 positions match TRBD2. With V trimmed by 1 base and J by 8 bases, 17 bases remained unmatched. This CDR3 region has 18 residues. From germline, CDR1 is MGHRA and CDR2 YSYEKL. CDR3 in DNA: TGCGCCAGCAGCCAAGTCAACATGGGACTAACGGGAAGGGATGAGCAGTTCTTC. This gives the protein CASSQVNMGLTGRDEQFF.

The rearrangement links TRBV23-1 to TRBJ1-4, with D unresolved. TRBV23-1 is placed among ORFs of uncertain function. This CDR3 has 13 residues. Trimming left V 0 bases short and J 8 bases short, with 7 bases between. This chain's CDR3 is CASSQSRKEKLFF. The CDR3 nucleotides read TGCGCCAGCAGTCAATCAAGGAAAGAAAAACTGTTTTTT.

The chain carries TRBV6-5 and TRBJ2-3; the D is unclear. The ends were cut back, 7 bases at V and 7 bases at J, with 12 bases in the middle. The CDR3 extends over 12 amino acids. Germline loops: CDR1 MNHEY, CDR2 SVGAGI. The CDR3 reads CASNDRVNTQYF. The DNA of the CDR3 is TGTGCCAGCAACGACCGGGTGAATACGCAGTATTTT.

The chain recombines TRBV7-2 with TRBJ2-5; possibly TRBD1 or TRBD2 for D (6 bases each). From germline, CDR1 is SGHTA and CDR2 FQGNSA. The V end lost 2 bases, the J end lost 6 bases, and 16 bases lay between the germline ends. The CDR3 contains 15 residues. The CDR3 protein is CASSLMGGGGKTQYF. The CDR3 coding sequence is TGTGCCAGCAGCTTAATGGGGGGCGGAGGAAAGACCCAGTACTTC.

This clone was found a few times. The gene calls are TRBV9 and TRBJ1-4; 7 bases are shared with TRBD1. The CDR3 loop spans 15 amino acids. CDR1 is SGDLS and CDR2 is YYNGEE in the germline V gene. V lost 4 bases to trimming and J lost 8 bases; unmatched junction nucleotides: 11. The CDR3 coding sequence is TGTGCCAGCAGCCCAGGGGGGAGAGAAGGGGAAAAACTGTTTTTT. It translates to CASSPGGREGEKLFF.

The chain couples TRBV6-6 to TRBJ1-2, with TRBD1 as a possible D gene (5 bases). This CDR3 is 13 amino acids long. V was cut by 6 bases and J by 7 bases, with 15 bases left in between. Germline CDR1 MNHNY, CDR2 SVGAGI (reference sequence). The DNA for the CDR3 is TGTGCCAGCAGCCGAGGGACCTTTTCTGGCTACACCTTC. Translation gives CASSRGTFSGYTF.